Listed here is a single TCR beta chain. The antigen is unknown. Clones were read by immunoSEQ multiplex PCR, and TCRdb kept only the in-frame ones, dropping some. The data contain about 310,000 clones, around 90% of them singletons. These data originate in a study of cytomegalovirus exposure and HLA in healthy donors. Study at large: A later analysis reported the 100 to 150 validation repertoires used the same platform as the approximately 650 first-cohort repertoires.

Study-wide findings and caveats: Researchers catalogued roughly 170 TCR beta chains as cytomegalovirus-associated.

The germline V gene has CDR1 SGHDT and CDR2 YYEEEE. V was clipped by 5 bases and J by 5 bases, with 25 bases between them. This CDR3 contains 17 residues. The sequence derives from a man aged 30-40 years in good health and CMV-seronegative. This chain links TRBV5-6 with TRBJ1-1, with D perhaps TRBD1 (5 bases). Specimen: PBMCs. In nucleotides, the CDR3 is TGTGCCAGCAGTCGGGGGTTGGTAGAGGACGCAAGGACTGAAGCTTTCTTT. This translates into CASSRGLVEDARTEAFF.